This TCR beta chain was recovered during a study of cytomegalovirus exposure and HLA in healthy donors. PCR employed 60 Vbeta and 13 Jbeta primers. Sequencing used immunoSEQ multiplex PCR; TCRdb keeps in-frame clones, though not all of them. The sample has fewer than 130,000 clones, around three quarters seen once. Germline V gives CDR1 LGHNA, CDR2 YNFKEQ. J lost 4 bases, V lost 3 bases, and 4 bases had no gene match. This CDR3 is built from 15 residues. A remark on this clone: What it recognizes is unknown.

Whole-study findings and limits: Researchers had no immune exposure information except CMV serostatus available. The likely origin of a cluster of highly shared sequence variants was a sequencing artifact. Per a prior analysis, the majority of TCR beta V segments were productive roughly 90% or roughly 30% of the time.

Source material: PBMCs. The chain has TRBV4-2 and TRBJ1-2, with 11 bases identical to TRBD1. The clonotype comes from a woman younger than 45 in good health and CMV-seronegative. For the CDR3, the DNA is TGTGCCAGCAGCCAGGGACAGGGGGGACTCTATGGCTACACCTTC. Protein: CASSQGQGGLYGYTF.